The 18 T cell receptor beta chains below come from one sample, sequenced in a study of post-analysis software for immune sequencing data. The study's findings and limits: About 5 TRBV segments occurring more often in patients than controls included TRBV5-6, TRBV5-1 and TRBV20-1.

TCR beta cDNA libraries had unique molecular identifiers. Via MiXCR, TCRdb re-called the PCR reads, giving one row per CDR3 protein. The sample contains a few hundred thousand distinct CDR3 sequences, 30% to 40% of which appear only once. What these receptors recognize is not known. Material for sequencing was blood. The receptors were sampled from a girl aged 2 to 9 with multiple sclerosis.

The gene calls are TRBV28 and TRBJ1-2; 9 bases map to TRBD1. The CDR3 is 12 amino acids. In germline, CDR1 is MDHEN, CDR2 SYDVKM. J was trimmed by 7 bases and V by 8 bases; bases with no gene match: 5. The CDR3 spells CASRTGEGGYTF. CDR3 sequence (DNA): TGTGCCAGCCGGACAGGGGAGGGTGGCTACACCTTC.

This clonotype was observed a few times. The CDR3: CASSQGQASGYTF. CDR3 coding DNA: TGTGCCAGCAGCCAAGGGCAGGCAAGCGGCTACACCTTC. This rearrangement joins TRBV3-1 to TRBJ1-2; D uncertain. CDR1 is LGHDT, CDR2 YNNKEL, per germline (reference sequence). V dropped 1 base and J dropped 8 bases, with 11 bases sitting between them. The CDR3 totals 13 residues.

V usage is TRBV29-1 and J usage is TRBJ2-5; D call uncertain. Near its end, the DNA agrees better with TRBJ2-7, so the J call may be wrong. Germline V gives CDR1 SQVTM, CDR2 ANQGSEA. The CDR3 sequence is 11 residues long. The CDR3 nucleotides read TGCAGCGTTGTGGTCCCCCACGAGCAGTACTTC. Its translation is CSVVVPHEQYF.

CDR3 loop: CASSQALRDRDHEQYF. For the CDR3, the DNA is TGTGCCAGCAGCCAAGCTCTCCGGGACAGGGACCACGAGCAGTACTTC. J is TRBJ2-7 and V is TRBV4-2, with 9 bases identical to TRBD1. Germline loops: CDR1 LGHNA, CDR2 YNFKEQ. This CDR3 contains 16 residues. V shed 1 base and J 5 bases; nucleotides not matched to a gene: 9.

The rearrangement links TRBV28 to TRBJ2-7; D is possibly TRBD1 or TRBD2 (5 bases each). The CDR3 has 15 amino acids. Trimming took off 7 bases at V and 0 bases at J, with 16 bases between the two ends. CDR1 and CDR2 from the germline V gene are MDHEN and SYDVKM. DNA for the CDR3: TGTGCCAGCACAAGTGCCGGGACGGACTCCTACGAGCAGTACTTC. Protein product: CASTSAGTDSYEQYF.

This clonotype was observed a few times. J is TRBJ2-1 and V is TRBV20-1, with D maybe TRBD2 (6 bases). This CDR3 spans 13 amino acids. From germline, CDR1 is DFQATT and CDR2 SNEGSKA (reference sequence). The V gene lost 3 bases and the J gene lost 4 bases, with 10 bases spanning the gap. The DNA for the CDR3 is TGCAGTGCTAGGCGGGACTTTTACAATGAGCAGTTCTTC. It specifies CSARRDFYNEQFF.

This clonotype occurred a few times. This chain joins TRBV20-1 and TRBJ1-6, with D uncertain. CDR1 is DFQATT and CDR2 is SNEGSKA in the germline V gene (reference sequence). This CDR3 region has 12 residues. The V end lost 1 base, the J end lost 6 bases, and 4 bases lay between the germline ends. The DNA of the CDR3 is TGCAGTGCTAGAGCGAGTAATTCACCCCTCCACTTT. Its protein is CSARASNSPLHF.

The CDR3, as DNA: TGCGCCAGCAATGGGTTCGGCTCCTACAATGAGCAGTTCTTC. Residues: CASNGFGSYNEQFF. The chain is built from TRBV4-1 and TRBJ2-1; D unclear. Germline CDR1 reads MGHRA; CDR2 reads YSYEKL. The CDR3 spans 14 residues. Trimming shortened V by 7 bases and J by 0 bases, and 10 bases separated the two germline ends.

This clonotype has more than one count but fewer than ten. V usage is TRBV20-1 and J usage is TRBJ1-2, with a weak D call TRBD1 (6 bases). Per germline, CDR1 DFQATT and CDR2 SNEGSKA (reference sequence). CDR3 length: 13 amino acids. V was cut by 2 bases and J by 7 bases, with 14 bases left in between. CDR3 region: CSARSGAGVGYTF. CDR3 sequence (DNA): TGCAGTGCTAGATCGGGGGCGGGGGTTGGCTACACCTTC.

The V gene is TRBV10-3, the J gene TRBJ1-2; 7 bases are a match to TRBD1. Per the germline V gene, CDR1 is ENHRY and CDR2 is SYGVKD. This CDR3 region has 14 residues. The V gene end was trimmed by 10 bases and the J gene end by 9 bases; junction bases not matched to a gene: 17. CDR3 sequence (DNA): TGTGCCAGCAAACGTACGACAGGGAGCGGGAGCTACACCTTC. Its protein is CASKRTTGSGSYTF.

V is TRBV28 and J is TRBJ2-1, with TRBD2 matching 7 bases. Germline loops: CDR1 MDHEN, CDR2 SYDVKM. The CDR3 extends over 16 amino acids. V lost 3 bases to trimming and J lost 2 bases; unmatched junction nucleotides: 7. In nucleotides, the CDR3 is TGTGCCAGCAGTTTGATGACAGCGGGGACCTACAATGAGCAGTTCTTC. Protein: CASSLMTAGTYNEQFF.

The chain recombines TRBV5-1 with TRBJ2-5, with D uncertain. V gave up 3 bases and J gave up 5 bases, with 14 bases separating them. The CDR3 sequence is 14 residues long. CDR1 and CDR2 (germline): SGHRS, YFSETQ. CDR3 sequence reads: CASSSREPNETQYF. In nucleotides, the CDR3 is TGCGCCAGCAGCTCGAGAGAACCAAACGAGACCCAGTACTTC.

The V and J genes are TRBV6-6 and TRBJ1-1; D remains unclear. CDR1 and CDR2 from the germline V gene are MNHNY and SVGAGI (reference sequence). V dropped 5 bases and J dropped 1 base, with 8 bases sitting between them. This CDR3 is built from 13 residues. The CDR3 sequence is CASSTGPNTEAFF. CDR3 in DNA: TGTGCCAGCAGTACCGGACCGAACACTGAAGCTTTCTTT.

CDR3 nucleotides: TGTGCCAGCACACTGGCCGGTAACAATGAGCAGTTCTTC. This translates into CASTLAGNNEQFF. The chain links TRBV6-6 to TRBJ2-1; unclear D gene. V was cut by 7 bases and J by 5 bases, with 12 bases left in between. CDR3 length: 13 amino acids. Germline V lookup: CDR1 MNHNY, CDR2 SVGAGI (reference sequence).

The rearrangement uses TRBV6-2 or TRBV6-3 and TRBJ1-2; D ambiguous. Germline lookup yields CDR1 MNHEY and CDR2 SVGEGT. This CDR3 region has 21 residues. DNA for the CDR3: TGTGTCAGTCTTGGTCCGGACGCGGTTCGGTGGGGTTCGGCAGAAAACTATGGCTACACCTTC. This translates into CVSLGPDAVRWGSAENYGYTF.

The chain is built from TRBV14 and TRBJ2-7; D might be TRBD2 (5 bases). The CDR3 extends over 15 amino acids. Per germline, CDR1 SGHDN and CDR2 FVKESK. V was pared by 5 bases and J by 7 bases, with 21 bases between. The CDR3 DNA is TGTGCCAGCAGCTCAACCCCCGTGAGGCCGGGGGAGCAGTACTTC. It is translated as CASSSTPVRPGEQYF.

This clonotype was recorded a few times. J is TRBJ2-7 and V is TRBV10-3, with D possibly being TRBD2 (6 bases). Germline CDR1 and CDR2: ENHRY and SYGVKD. With 0 bases removed from V and 3 bases from J, the gap between germline ends came to 6 bases. The CDR3 length is 13 residues. Here the CDR3 DNA reads TGTGCCATCAGTGAGTCGGGACTCTACGAGCAGTACTTC. It yields the protein CAISESGLYEQYF.

This rearrangement joins TRBV20-1 to TRBJ1-2; D possibly corresponds to TRBD1 (5 bases). Germline V gives CDR1 DFQATT, CDR2 SNEGSKA (reference sequence). The CDR3 is 13 amino acids. Trimming left V 0 bases short and J 6 bases short, with 11 bases between. The CDR3 nucleotides are TGCAGTGCTAGAGATCGGCGCAGGGATGGCTACACCTTC. Residues: CSARDRRRDGYTF.